These T cell receptor beta chains were read from a single sample in a study of T cell responses to AZD1222 COVID-19 vaccine. Measured with immunoSEQ multiplex PCR; TCRdb has only the in-frame clones, and not every one. Of about 54,000 clones detected, roughly 90% appear once; the ten largest clones hold around 13%. The material sequenced was peripheral blood, taken 28 days after the second AZD1222 dose. All receptors come from an adult who received the AZD1222 COVID-19 vaccine. Both conserved end residues are part of each CDR3. Each record gives: J gene, D gene, V gene, clone size, CDR3 DNA, CDR3 protein. A D gene is named only where the DNA matches it firmly. Expanded clones get a size class; other rows say once, few or many, or leave the size out.

TRBJ2-1	.	TRBV2	once	TGTGCCAGCAGTGAAGGAGGCTACCGCAATGAGCAGTTCTTC	CASSEGGYRNEQFF
TRBJ2-7	.	TRBV4-1	few	TGCGCCAGCAGCCAAGAAAAGGCATGGGGTGGCGAGCAGTACTTC	CASSQEKAWGGEQYF
TRBJ2-3	TRBD2	TRBV3-1/TRBV3-2	.	TGTGCCAGCAGCCAAGCCTTAGCGGGAGGAGGCACAGATACGCAGTATTTT	CASSQALAGGGTDTQYF
TRBJ2-1	TRBD2	TRBV2	.	TGTGCCAGCAGTGATCGGCTTTGGGTTCCGGGAGGGAGGGCCGATGAGCAGTTCTTC	CASSDRLWVPGGRADEQFF
TRBJ2-7	.	TRBV19	.	TGTGCCAGTAGTCCCAGTACCTACGAGCAGTACTTC	CASSPSTYEQYF
TRBJ2-1	.	TRBV7-3	many	TGTGCCAGCACCCTAGGGGCCGGGACTGAGCAGTTCTTC	CASTLGAGTEQFF
TRBJ2-2	TRBD1	TRBV5-1	.	TGCGCCAGCAGCTTGACAGGGGGCAACACCGGGGAGCTGTTTTTT	CASSLTGGNTGELFF
TRBJ2-1	.	TRBV30	few	TGTGCCTGGAGTGACGGGCCCTACAATGAGCAGTTCTTC	CAWSDGPYNEQFF
TRBJ1-1	.	TRBV5-1	.	TGCGCCAGCAGCCCAACAGGGCAGAACACTGAAGCTTTCTTT	CASSPTGQNTEAFF
TRBJ1-1	.	TRBV6-5	.	TGTGCCAGCAGTTTTTCAGGGGAACTACCTGAAGCTTTCTTT	CASSFSGELPEAFF
TRBJ1-1	.	TRBV7-9	.	TGTGCCAGCAGCTTAGTTCGGGCCGGGGGCACTGAAGCTTTCTTT	CASSLVRAGGTEAFF
TRBJ1-5	.	TRBV5-1	once	TGCGCCAGCAGCTTGACGCAGGGTAGGCAGCCCCAGCATTTT	CASSLTQGRQPQHF
TRBJ2-3	.	TRBV7-3	.	TGTGCCAGCAGCTTAGGGTTAGCCAGCACAGATACGCAGTATTTT	CASSLGLASTDTQYF
TRBJ2-2	TRBD2	TRBV4-2	once	TGTGCCAGCAGCCAAGCGCTGGGACTACATGGAGGTACCGGGGAGCTGTTTTTT	CASSQALGLHGGTGELFF
TRBJ1-1	.	TRBV19	.	TGTGCCAGTAGTATAGGGAGGGTTCAAGTTTGGACTGAAGCTTTCTTT	CASSIGRVQVWTEAFF
TRBJ2-3	.	TRBV7-3	.	TGTGCCAGCAGCTTAACTGTCAGTATCACAGATACGCAGTATTTT	CASSLTVSITDTQYF
TRBJ2-7	.	TRBV11-2	.	TGTGCCAGCAGGAGAAGGACCAGCTCCTACGAGCAGTACTTC	CASRRRTSSYEQYF
TRBJ1-4	TRBD1	TRBV7-9	.	TGTGCCAGCAGCCTCGACAGGGGAGGCCCTAATGAAAAACTGTTTTTT	CASSLDRGGPNEKLFF
TRBJ2-7	.	TRBV30	once	TGTGCCTGGAGTAGTATCGGTCAGGCCAACTCCTACGAGCAGTACTTC	CAWSSIGQANSYEQYF
TRBJ1-1	.	TRBV18	.	TGTGCCAGCTCATCAGACGTGGGGAGAGCTGAAGCTTTCTTT	CASSSDVGRAEAFF
TRBJ2-2	.	TRBV21-1	.	TGTGCCAGCAGCCGAAAGGGGCCCACCCGCGGGAGGTACACCGGGGAGCTGTTTTTT	CASSRKGPTRGRYTGELFF
TRBJ2-7	.	TRBV21-1	.	TGTGCCATCTCGGACCTTAATCGGACAGGGACCTCTGGATACGAGCAGTACTTC	CAISDLNRTGTSGYEQYF
TRBJ2-6	.	TRBV27	.	TGTGCCAGCAGTTTCCAGGGAGTCCTCTCTGGGGCCAACGTCCTGACTTTC	CASSFQGVLSGANVLTF
TRBJ2-7	.	TRBV6-5	.	TGTGCCAGCACTTCCCCCTGGGGCTACGAGCAGTACTTC	CASTSPWGYEQYF
TRBJ2-7	TRBD1	TRBV19	.	TGTGCCAGTAGTTCCCGACAGGGGGGGCCTCCCGAGCAGTACTTC	CASSSRQGGPPEQYF
TRBJ2-1	.	TRBV3-1/TRBV3-2	.	TGTGCCAGCAGCCAAGATCAGGGATCTACCAATGAGCAGTTCTTC	CASSQDQGSTNEQFF
TRBJ1-6	TRBD1	TRBV14	.	TGTGCCAGCAGCCGCCGGGACAGCCGGGTCTATAATTCACCCCTCCACTTT	CASSRRDSRVYNSPLHF
TRBJ2-2	.	TRBV7-3	.	TGTGCCAGCAGCGCACGACGAGACGGCGGGGAGCTGTTTTTT	CASSARRDGGELFF
TRBJ1-3	TRBD1	TRBV4-1	.	TGCGCCAGCAGCCACCACACAACCTCCTCGGGACAGCACCGCTCGGGAAACACCATATATTTT	CASSHHTTSSGQHRSGNTIYF
TRBJ2-1	TRBD2	TRBV13	.	TGTGCCAGCAGCCACTGGACTAGGGGCAATGAGCAGTTCTTC	CASSHWTRGNEQFF
TRBJ2-1	.	TRBV7-2	few	TGTGCCAGCGAGTCTTCGTTGGGTTACAATGAGCAGTTCTTC	CASESSLGYNEQFF
TRBJ1-2	.	TRBV25-1	.	TGTGCCAGCAGTGAAAAAGTAGATAACTATGGCTACACCTTC	CASSEKVDNYGYTF
TRBJ2-1	.	TRBV5-6	.	TGTGCCAGCAGCTGGAGTGTAGGGGGGCAGTTCTTC	CASSWSVGGQFF
TRBJ1-5	.	TRBV5-6	.	TGTGCCAGCAGCTTGGCGGGGGGCAATCAGCCCCAGCATTTT	CASSLAGGNQPQHF
TRBJ2-3	TRBD2	TRBV27	.	TGTGCCAGCAGTTCACTAGCGGGAGTGGTTCACACAGATACGCAGTATTTT	CASSSLAGVVHTDTQYF
TRBJ1-3	.	TRBV4-3	few	TGCGCCAGCAGCCAAGATGCCCCCGTCTCTGGAAACACCATATATTTT	CASSQDAPVSGNTIYF
TRBJ2-7	.	TRBV6-5	.	TGTGCCAGCAGGACAGACAGCTCCTACGAGCAGTACTTC	CASRTDSSYEQYF
TRBJ1-2	.	TRBV3-1/TRBV3-2	.	TGTGCCAGCAGCCAAGATCCCCGAGCGGGTGGCTACACCTTC	CASSQDPRAGGYTF
TRBJ2-1	.	TRBV5-4	.	TGTGCCAGCAGCTCCCCTGGGGGTTACAATGAGCAGTTCTTC	CASSSPGGYNEQFF
TRBJ1-6	.	TRBV21-1	.	TGTGCCAGCAGCAAAGTCGAGAGTCCCAGGACCTCCTATAATTCACCCCTCCACTTT	CASSKVESPRTSYNSPLHF
TRBJ2-1	TRBD2	TRBV6-4	.	TGTGCCAGCAGTGACTCGAGTCTGGGGCTAGCGGGATTTAATGAGCAGTTCTTC	CASSDSSLGLAGFNEQFF
TRBJ2-2	TRBD2	TRBV5-4	.	TGTGCCAGCAGCTCCCCCAGCGGGAGGACCACCGGGGAGCTGTTTTTT	CASSSPSGRTTGELFF
TRBJ2-7	.	TRBV10-1	.	TGCGCCAGCAGTGAGCCGTACAACTACGAGCAGTACTTC	CASSEPYNYEQYF
TRBJ2-7	.	TRBV12-5	.	TGTGCTAGTGGTTTGGACCCATGGACAGAGGGGAAAAGCTCCTACGAGCAGTACTTC	CASGLDPWTEGKSSYEQYF
TRBJ1-1	.	TRBV7-2	.	TGTGCCAGCAGCTTAGCGATAGGGATGAACACTGAAGCTTTCTTT	CASSLAIGMNTEAFF
TRBJ2-1	TRBD2	TRBV9	.	TGTGCCAGCAGCGGGGCTAGCGGGATGCACAATGAGCAGTTCTTC	CASSGASGMHNEQFF
TRBJ2-7	.	TRBV6-5	.	TGTGCCAGCAGGACGGGGACGACAGGAGCCTACGAGCAGTACTTC	CASRTGTTGAYEQYF
TRBJ1-5	TRBD1	TRBV2	.	TGTGCCAGCAGGGGGACAGGCTGGAGCAATCAGCCCCAGCATTTT	CASRGTGWSNQPQHF
TRBJ1-2	TRBD1	TRBV5-4	.	TGTGCCAGCAGCCACCAGACAGGGTTCCGCTATGGCTACACCTTC	CASSHQTGFRYGYTF
TRBJ2-5	.	TRBV3-1/TRBV3-2	.	TGTGCCAGCAGCACCCGTGGGGGGCGAGAGACCCAGTACTTC	CASSTRGGRETQYF
TRBJ1-2	.	TRBV25-1	.	TGTGCCAGCAGCATCCAAGGGGCAGGTTGGGGAGGCTACACCTTC	CASSIQGAGWGGYTF
TRBJ1-1	.	TRBV3-1/TRBV3-2	.	TGTGCCAGCAGCCAACTCAGGACCGGAGAAGCTTTCTTT	CASSQLRTGEAFF
TRBJ2-1	.	TRBV11-2	medium-sized	TGTGCCAGCAGCTCCGAATACAATGAGCAGTTCTTC	CASSSEYNEQFF
TRBJ2-3	TRBD2	TRBV5-1	.	TGCGCCAGCAGCTCAAGGACTGCGGGAGGGCCCACAGATACGCAGTATTTT	CASSSRTAGGPTDTQYF
TRBJ1-3	.	TRBV7-6	few	TGTGCCAGCAGCTTATCTACTATTGGCTCGGACACCATATATTTT	CASSLSTIGSDTIYF
TRBJ2-2	.	TRBV11-2	.	TGTGCCAGCAGCAAAACCGGATCTCTCGGGGGCGCATCCGGGGAGCTGTTTTTT	CASSKTGSLGGASGELFF
TRBJ1-1	.	TRBV5-4	.	TGTGCCAGCAGCTTGGACAGAAGGAACACTGAAGCTTTCTTT	CASSLDRRNTEAFF
TRBJ2-2	TRBD2	TRBV24-1	once	TGTGCCACCAGTGTACTAGCGGGAGTCGGCACCGGGGAGCTGTTTTTT	CATSVLAGVGTGELFF
TRBJ2-2	.	TRBV21-1	.	TGTGCCAGCAGCGCCCGGCCCCGCCGGGACAACGCGAACACCGGGGAGCTGTTTTTT	CASSARPRRDNANTGELFF